Shown below are 30 T cell receptor beta chains from a single sample sequenced in a study of blood T cell repertoires in COVID-19. Profiled with immunoSEQ multiplex PCR; TCRdb holds only in-frame clones, not every one. The data hold fewer than 65,000 clones, with roughly 78% observed a single time. The sample taken for sequencing was peripheral blood. The receptors stem from a man in his 70s with acute or convalescent COVID-19.

The chain uses TRBV24-1 and TRBJ2-5; TRBD1 agrees at 9 bases. V lost 3 bases and J lost 4; bases outside the gene matches: 11. CDR3 length: 17 amino acids. Germline lookup yields CDR1 KGHDR and CDR2 SFDVKD. CDR3 sequence (DNA): TGTGCCACCAGTGATCCGCCGGGACAGGGTTCGGGAGAGACCCAGTACTTC. Amino acids: CATSDPPGQGSGETQYF.

This chain connects TRBV5-1 to TRBJ2-7, with D perhaps TRBD1 (6 bases). Between the trimmed V and J ends, which lost 4 bases and 0 bases, there was a span of 11 bases. Per germline, CDR1 SGHRS and CDR2 YFSETQ. The CDR3 is made up of 14 amino acids. The CDR3 sequence: CASSGTGFSYEQYF. CDR3 DNA sequence: TGCGCCAGCAGCGGAACAGGGTTCTCCTACGAGCAGTACTTC.

The genes are TRBV3-1 (or the pseudogene TRBV3-2) and TRBJ1-4; TRBD1 matches at 9 bases. Germline V gene data show CDR1 as LGHDT and CDR2 as YNNKEL (reference sequence). The J segment lost 6 bases and the V segment lost 3 bases, leaving 17 bases of the junction unmatched. This CDR3 contains 19 residues. The CDR3 reads CASSQTAGTGFVQDEKLFF. CDR3 nucleotides: TGTGCCAGCAGCCAGACAGCCGGGACAGGGTTCGTTCAAGATGAAAAACTGTTTTTT.

This chain uses TRBV5-1 with TRBJ2-1, with TRBD1 as a possible D gene (5 bases). The germline gives CDR1 SGHRS, CDR2 YFSETQ. The V end was cut by 2 bases, the J end by 4 bases, with 16 bases between. CDR3 length equals 16 residues. The CDR3, as DNA: TGCGCCAGCAGCTTTCAAAGGGGAATAGTATACAATGAGCAGTTCTTC. Amino acid sequence: CASSFQRGIVYNEQFF.

The V gene is TRBV11-3, the J gene TRBJ2-7; 9 nucleotides line up with TRBD2. Germline V gives CDR1 SGHNT, CDR2 YENEEA. This CDR3 contains 16 residues. Trimming cost V 2 bases and J 0 bases; bases outside gene matches: 5. The chain's CDR3 is CASSLKASGVSYEQYF. DNA for the CDR3: TGTGCCAGCAGCTTAAAAGCTAGCGGGGTCTCCTACGAGCAGTACTTC. Drawing the rest from reference TRBV11-3 and TRBJ2-7, the complete variable domain is EAGVVQSPRYKIIEKKQPVAFWCNPISGHNTLYWYLQNLGQGPELLIRYENEEAVDDSQLPKDRFSAERLKGVDSTLKIQPAELGDSAVYLCASSLKASGVSYEQYFGPGTRLTVT.

This clone showed up just once. The J gene is TRBJ2-2, the V gene TRBV9, with 8 bases that match TRBD2. Germline CDR1 reads SGDLS; CDR2 reads YYNGEE. V dropped 0 bases and J dropped 2; count of bases not matched to a gene: 12. The CDR3 covers 19 residues. The CDR3 protein is CASSVGIGGGGTNTGELFF. In nucleotides, the CDR3 is TGTGCCAGCAGCGTAGGAATCGGCGGCGGGGGGACCAACACCGGGGAGCTGTTTTTT.

The chain uses TRBV5-6 and TRBJ1-2; weak D call: TRBD1 (5 bases). The length of the CDR3 is 12 residues. The germline V and J ends were trimmed by 3 bases and 6 bases, with 9 bases remaining between them. Germline V gene data show CDR1 as SGHDT and CDR2 as YYEEEE. Here the CDR3 reads CASSWEGNGYTF. CDR3 coding DNA: TGTGCCAGCAGCTGGGAGGGGAATGGCTACACCTTC.

V gene TRBV7-2 combines with J gene TRBJ2-3, with D possibly TRBD2 on 5 matching bases. Germline values: CDR1 SGHTA, CDR2 FQGNSA. The V end lost 2 bases, the J end lost 1 base, and 10 bases lay between the germline ends. The CDR3 sequence is 15 residues long. The CDR3 nucleotides are TGTGCCAGCAGCTTATGGACGGAGGGCACAGATACGCAGTATTTT. The encoded protein is CASSLWTEGTDTQYF.

V usage is TRBV6-1 and J usage is TRBJ1-2; D remains unclear. This CDR3 has 12 amino acids. CDR1 is MNHNS and CDR2 is SASEGT in the germline V gene. V gave up 3 bases and J gave up 5 bases, with 7 bases separating them. CDR3 sequence: CASSDTEYGYTF. The CDR3 nucleotides are TGTGCCAGCAGTGATACAGAGTATGGCTACACCTTC.

J is TRBJ1-1 and V is TRBV10-2, with D maybe TRBD1 (5 bases). V was shortened by 3 bases and J by 1 base, with 12 bases between the two germline ends. The CDR3 runs 15 residues. CDR1 and CDR2 (germline): WSHSY, SAAADI. CDR3 nucleotide sequence: TGCGCCAGCAGTGATAATGGGCAGGGGAACACTGAAGCTTTCTTT. Protein product: CASSDNGQGNTEAFF.

CDR3 nucleotides: TGCGCCAGCAGCAGAGACAGGGCCACCGGGGAGCTGTTTTTT. Translation gives CASSRDRATGELFF. The chain joins TRBV10-2 to TRBJ2-2; 7 nucleotides agree with TRBD1. Trimming removed 6 bases from V and 4 bases from J; junction bases left unmatched: 5. This CDR3 is built from 14 residues. The V gene's germline CDR1 is WSHSY and CDR2 SAAADI.

The V gene is TRBV10-2, the J gene TRBJ1-1; 8 nucleotides line up with TRBD1. The CDR3 has 17 amino acids. V was pared by 9 bases and J by 0 bases, with 15 bases of the junction left unmatched. Germline loops: CDR1 WSHSY, CDR2 SAAADI. CDR3 coding DNA: TGCGCCAGTCGAGTGAGGGGGGCAGGGGGCGTGAACACTGAAGCTTTCTTT. Amino acids: CASRVRGAGGVNTEAFF.

This chain links TRBV5-1 with TRBJ2-2; 8 nucleotides align to TRBD2. The CDR3 is 16 amino acids. V shed 4 bases and J 5 bases; nucleotides not matched to a gene: 10. Germline V gene sequence: CDR1 SGHRS, CDR2 YFSETQ. The DNA for the CDR3 is TGCGCCAGCAGCCCGGGGGCGACGGGAGGGACCGGGGAGCTGTTTTTT. It encodes CASSPGATGGTGELFF.

J is TRBJ2-5 and V is TRBV11-3, with 7 bases matching TRBD1. This CDR3 spans 18 amino acids. The germline V gene has CDR1 SGHNT and CDR2 YENEEA. The V and J ends lost 2 bases and 2 bases, in that order; junction bases with no gene match: 14. This CDR3 is CASSLNQGGSTAQETQYF. The CDR3 DNA reads as TGTGCCAGCAGCTTAAATCAAGGGGGCAGTACCGCACAAGAGACCCAGTACTTC. The full variable domain, with the rest looked up from reference TRBV11-3 and TRBJ2-5, is EAGVVQSPRYKIIEKKQPVAFWCNPISGHNTLYWYLQNLGQGPELLIRYENEEAVDDSQLPKDRFSAERLKGVDSTLKIQPAELGDSAVYLCASSLNQGGSTAQETQYFGPGTRLLVL.

The chain joins TRBV5-1 to TRBJ1-2, with 10 positions matching TRBD1. The trim removed 4 bases at V and 7 bases at J, leaving 7 bases unmatched. The CDR3 sequence is 14 residues long. The germline V gene has CDR1 SGHRS and CDR2 YFSETQ. CDR3 region: CASSPAGTGVGYTF. DNA of the CDR3: TGCGCCAGCAGCCCCGCCGGGACAGGGGTTGGCTACACCTTC. Supplemented by reference TRBV5-1 and TRBJ1-2, the full variable domain reads KAGVTQTPRYLIKTRGQQVTLSCSPISGHRSVSWYQQTPGQGLQFLFEYFSETQRNKGNFPGRFSGRQFSNSRSEMNVSTLELGDSALYLCASSPAGTGVGYTFGSGTRLTVV.

The chain couples TRBV10-3 to TRBJ2-5; the match to TRBD2 covers 7 bases. Trimming removed 7 bases from V and 4 bases from J; junction bases left unmatched: 6. Germline CDR1 ENHRY, CDR2 SYGVKD. This CDR3 has 13 residues. CDR3 DNA sequence: TGTGCCATCATGAGCGGGAACGCAGAGACCCAGTACTTC. It yields the protein CAIMSGNAETQYF.

This clone was picked up one time. The chain employs TRBV9 and TRBJ1-5; a weak D match, TRBD1 (5 bases). This CDR3 has 14 amino acids. Trimming pared 3 bases from V and 0 bases from J, leaving 7 bases between. Germline CDR1 SGDLS, CDR2 YYNGEE. CDR3 nucleotides: TGTGCCAGCAGCGCGACAGATAGCAATCAGCCCCAGCATTTT. Translating it yields CASSATDSNQPQHF.

This sequence joins TRBV5-1 and TRBJ1-4, with 10 bases matching TRBD1. V trimming: 3 bases; J trimming: 6 bases; junction bases outside the gene matches: 5. Per germline, CDR1 SGHRS and CDR2 YFSETQ. The CDR3 runs to 15 residues. The CDR3 coding sequence is TGCGCCAGCAGCTCGGCCGGGACAGGGGATGAAAAACTGTTTTTT. It translates to CASSSAGTGDEKLFF.

The chain links TRBV5-1 to TRBJ1-1; TRBD1 agrees at 7 bases. Trimming at V came to 4 bases and at J to 5 bases, leaving 11 bases not matched to a gene. CDR1 is SGHRS and CDR2 is YFSETQ in the germline V gene. The CDR3 loop spans 15 amino acids. The CDR3 DNA reads TGCGCCAGCAGCACAAGCAGGGGGTCAGGGACTGAAGCTTTCTTT. Amino acids: CASSTSRGSGTEAFF.

Here the CDR3 DNA reads TGTGCCAGCAGCTCAACACAGGGATTGGGCCAGCCCCAGCATTTT. Protein product: CASSSTQGLGQPQHF. The rearrangement uses TRBV7-9 and TRBJ1-5, with a weak D call TRBD1 (6 bases). The ends were cut back, 4 bases at V and 7 bases at J, with 17 bases in the middle. The CDR3 sequence is 15 residues long. Germline V CDR1 and CDR2: SEHNR, FQNEAQ (reference sequence).

This clone was picked up many times. The chain has TRBV9 and TRBJ1-1; 9 positions agree with TRBD1. Trimming took 6 bases from V and 11 from J; bases not matched to a gene: 8. CDR1 is SGDLS and CDR2 is YYNGEE in the germline V gene. The CDR3 covers 12 residues. The CDR3 sequence: CASTSRTGEAFF. In DNA form, the CDR3 reads TGTGCCAGCACGTCACGGACAGGGGAGGCTTTCTTT.

The chain has TRBV18 and TRBJ2-1, with TRBD2 matching 9 bases. This CDR3 is 14 amino acids long. Losses at the gene ends were 4 bases for V and 7 bases for J; bases not matched to a gene: 5. Germline CDR1 is KGHSH and CDR2 is LQKENI. CDR3 DNA sequence: TGTGCCAGCTCACTGGCGGGAGGGCCAAATGAGCAGTTCTTC. Its translation: CASSLAGGPNEQFF.

This chain joins TRBV10-3 and TRBJ2-1, with 10 bases fitting TRBD2. The CDR3 extends over 17 amino acids. Germline lookup yields CDR1 ENHRY and CDR2 SYGVKD. V lost 10 bases and J lost 10; bases outside the gene matches: 22. The CDR3 coding sequence is TGTGCCAGCGGGAGAGAACTAGCGGGATCTTTTTCCGGGGAGCAGTTCTTC. Translating it yields CASGRELAGSFSGEQFF.

This sequence joins TRBV27 and TRBJ1-2, with 9 nucleotides matching TRBD1. V was clipped by 5 bases and J by 5 bases; unmatched bases: 6. The CDR3 contains 14 residues. Per the germline V gene, CDR1 is MNHEY and CDR2 is SMNVEV (reference sequence). Here the CDR3 reads CASSAGQGIYGYTF. The CDR3, as DNA: TGTGCCAGCAGTGCCGGACAGGGGATATATGGCTACACCTTC.

The chain combines TRBV5-4 with TRBJ2-7, with 8 bases lining up with TRBD1. The J segment lost 3 bases and the V segment lost 5 bases, leaving 7 bases of the junction unmatched. CDR1 SGHNT and CDR2 YYREEE come from the germline V gene (reference sequence). The CDR3 extends over 14 amino acids. DNA of the CDR3: TGTGCCAGCAGTTCGAGGACAGGGAACTACGAGCAGTACTTC. This translates into CASSSRTGNYEQYF.

This clone was seen only once. CDR3 nucleotides: TGTGCCAGCAGCTTGAGGGGACAGGGTCGCCAGCCCCAGCATTTT. Amino acid sequence: CASSLRGQGRQPQHF. The V call is TRBV5-5, the J call TRBJ1-5, with 9 bases aligning to TRBD1. The CDR3 consists of 15 residues. The germline gives CDR1 SGHKS, CDR2 YYEKEE (reference sequence). V lost 1 base and J lost 7; bases outside the gene matches: 6.

The CDR3 coding sequence is TGTGCCAGCAGCCTCGAGACTAGCGGGGACTACAATGAGCAGTTCTTC. Its translation is CASSLETSGDYNEQFF. The chain is built from TRBV7-9 and TRBJ2-1; TRBD2 matches 11 bases. The CDR3 consists of 16 residues. V trimming: 5 bases; J trimming: 3 bases; junction bases outside the gene matches: 6. The germline V gene has CDR1 SEHNR and CDR2 FQNEAQ (reference sequence).

The rearrangement links TRBV28 to TRBJ1-3; no clear D gene. The germline gives CDR1 MDHEN, CDR2 SYDVKM. CDR3 length: 17 amino acids. V dropped 4 bases and J dropped 0 bases, with 16 bases sitting between them. CDR3 in DNA: TGTGCCAGCAGTTCATGGCAGGCGGGAGACTCTGGAAACACCATATATTTT. Protein product: CASSSWQAGDSGNTIYF.

The rearrangement joins TRBV5-4 to TRBJ2-4, with D tentatively TRBD1 (6 bases). The V gene's germline CDR1 is SGHNT and CDR2 YYREEE (reference sequence). V dropped 0 bases and J dropped 6 bases, with 13 bases sitting between them. There are 15 residues in the CDR3. CDR3 protein: CASSLGGSRGNIQYF. The CDR3 coding sequence is TGTGCCAGCAGCTTGGGGGGAAGCAGGGGAAACATTCAGTACTTC.

The rearrangement links TRBV4-2 to TRBJ2-6, with a possible D match to TRBD1 (6 bases). CDR3 size: 18 residues. Trimming pared 1 base from V and 1 base from J, leaving 14 bases between. Germline V gene lookup returns CDR1 LGHNA and CDR2 YNFKEQ. The CDR3: CASSQGLLGASGANVLTF. CDR3 nucleotide sequence: TGTGCCAGCAGCCAAGGGCTTTTGGGGGCGTCTGGGGCCAACGTCCTGACTTTC.